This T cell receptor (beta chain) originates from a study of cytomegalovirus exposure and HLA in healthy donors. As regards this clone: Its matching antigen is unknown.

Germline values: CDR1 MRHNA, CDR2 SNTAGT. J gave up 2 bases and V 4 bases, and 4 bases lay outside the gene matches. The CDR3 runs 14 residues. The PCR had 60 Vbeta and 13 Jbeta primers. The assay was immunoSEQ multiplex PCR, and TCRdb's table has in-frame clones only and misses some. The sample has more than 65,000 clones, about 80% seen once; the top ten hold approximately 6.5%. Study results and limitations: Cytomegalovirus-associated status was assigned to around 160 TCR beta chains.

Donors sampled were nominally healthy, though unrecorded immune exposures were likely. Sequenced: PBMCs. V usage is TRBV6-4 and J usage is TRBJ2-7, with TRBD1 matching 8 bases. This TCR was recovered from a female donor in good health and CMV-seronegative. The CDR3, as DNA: TGTGCCAGCAGTGCGACAGGGGCACCCTACGAGCAGTACTTC. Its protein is CASSATGAPYEQYF.